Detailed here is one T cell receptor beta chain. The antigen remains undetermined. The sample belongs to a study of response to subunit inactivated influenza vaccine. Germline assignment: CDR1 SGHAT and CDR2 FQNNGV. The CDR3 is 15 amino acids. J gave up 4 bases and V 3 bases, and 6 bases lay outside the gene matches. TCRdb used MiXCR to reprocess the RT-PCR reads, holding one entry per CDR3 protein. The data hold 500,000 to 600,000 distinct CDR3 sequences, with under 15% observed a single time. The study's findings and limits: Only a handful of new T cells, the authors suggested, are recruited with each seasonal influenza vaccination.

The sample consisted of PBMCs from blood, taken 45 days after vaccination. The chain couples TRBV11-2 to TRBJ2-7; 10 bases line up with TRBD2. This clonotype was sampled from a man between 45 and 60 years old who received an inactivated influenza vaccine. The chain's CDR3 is CASSFRTSGWYEQYF. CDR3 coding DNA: TGTGCCAGCAGCTTCAGGACTAGCGGATGGTACGAGCAGTACTTC.